Presented here are 24 T cell receptor beta chains from one specimen sequenced in a study of shared clonotypes between healthy human individuals. Assay: immunoSEQ multiplex PCR; the TCRdb copy retains only in-frame clones and omits some. The table lists roughly 1,000,000 clones, roughly 74% of them singletons. The sequenced sample was memory CD4+ T cells from PBMCs. Subset noted: CD45RA-negative fraction. These receptor sequences come from a young man in good health. Some clones in this sample may be carry-over from other donors' samples.

This clone was observed once. The chain employs TRBV29-1 and TRBJ1-5; D is unclear. The CDR3 spans 12 residues. The germline gives CDR1 SQVTM, CDR2 ANQGSEA. V was shortened by 5 bases and J by 2 bases, with 7 bases between the two germline ends. The CDR3 reads CSVSWGNQPQHF. In nucleotides, the CDR3 is TGCAGCGTTTCCTGGGGCAATCAGCCCCAGCATTTT. Supplemented by reference TRBV29-1 and TRBJ1-5, the full variable domain reads SAVISQKPSRDICQRGTSLTIQCQVDSQVTMMFWYRQQPGQSLTLIATANQGSEATYESGFVIDKFPISRPNLTFSTLTVSNMSPEDSSIYLCSVSWGNQPQHFGDGTRLSIL.

The genes are TRBV5-4 and TRBJ2-2; D may match TRBD1 or TRBD2 (5 bases each). The germline gives CDR1 SGHNT, CDR2 YYREEE (reference sequence). The CDR3 length is 16 residues. With 3 bases removed from V and 7 bases from J, the gap between germline ends came to 19 bases. This CDR3 reads CASSSPVGRGGGELFF. The CDR3 DNA sequence: TGTGCCAGCAGCTCCCCCGTGGGGCGTGGGGGCGGGGAGCTGTTTTTT. Combining the CDR3 with reference TRBV5-4 and TRBJ2-2 gives the whole variable domain ETGVTQSPTHLIKTRGQQVTLRCSSQSGHNTVSWYQQALGQGPQFIFQYYREEENGRGNFPPRFSGLQFPNYSSELNVNALELDDSALYLCASSSPVGRGGGELFFGEGSRLTVL.

The V and J genes are TRBV11-2 and TRBJ2-5; 10 bases are shared with TRBD2. V trimming: 5 bases; J trimming: 4 bases; junction bases outside the gene matches: 7. Germline-derived CDR1 and CDR2 are SGHAT and FQNNGV. This CDR3 is 15 amino acids long. The CDR3 nucleotides are TGTGCCAGCAGCCCACGGACTAGCGGTCGAGAGACCCAGTACTTC. It encodes CASSPRTSGRETQYF.

The chain combines TRBV28 with TRBJ2-3, with 7 bases that match TRBD1. V lost 6 bases and J lost 6; bases outside the gene matches: 12. The germline V gene encodes CDR1 MDHEN and CDR2 SYDVKM. This CDR3 comprises 15 residues. The CDR3 sequence is CASSRTTGSPDTQYF. The CDR3 nucleotides read TGTGCCAGCAGCCGAACGACAGGGTCGCCCGATACGCAGTATTTT.

This chain joins TRBV5-1 and TRBJ2-5; D gene uncertain. Germline V gives CDR1 SGHRS, CDR2 YFSETQ. V was cut by 0 bases and J by 0 bases, with 15 bases left in between. The CDR3 is made up of 17 amino acids. CDR3 in amino acids: CASSLASAGPYQETQYF. The CDR3 DNA follows: TGCGCCAGCAGCTTGGCCTCGGCAGGACCCTACCAAGAGACCCAGTACTTC.

CDR3 protein: CASGGRTGELFF. Written as DNA, the CDR3 is TGTGCCAGCGGGGGGCGGACCGGGGAGCTGTTTTTT. The V and J genes are TRBV27 and TRBJ2-2, with D possibly called TRBD1 or TRBD2 (6 bases each). The CDR3 sequence is 12 residues long. V dropped 8 bases and J dropped 5 bases, with 9 bases sitting between them. Germline V lookup: CDR1 MNHEY, CDR2 SMNVEV (reference sequence).

V usage is TRBV11-2 and J usage is TRBJ2-1; TRBD2 aligns across 10 bases. Trimming removed 4 bases from V and 2 bases from J; junction bases left unmatched: 5. The CDR3 consists of 16 residues. The germline V gene encodes CDR1 SGHAT and CDR2 FQNNGV. The CDR3 loop reads CASSSQLAGTYNEQFF. The CDR3 DNA is TGTGCCAGCAGCTCCCAACTAGCGGGAACCTACAATGAGCAGTTCTTC. Full variable domain (missing parts from reference TRBV11-2 and TRBJ2-1): EAGVAQSPRYKIIEKRQSVAFWCNPISGHATLYWYQQILGQGPKLLIQFQNNGVVDDSQLPKDRFSAERLKGVDSTLKIQPAKLEDSAVYLCASSSQLAGTYNEQFFGPGTRLTVL.

The CDR3 bases are TGCGCCAGCACCCGAATAGTGGGAGAGTCTTCACCCCTCCACTTT. Its translation is CASTRIVGESSPLHF. This chain connects TRBV4-1 to TRBJ1-6, with D uncertain. The CDR3 loop spans 15 amino acids. V was pared by 7 bases and J by 9 bases, with 19 bases between. Germline values: CDR1 MGHRA, CDR2 YSYEKL.

The chain employs TRBV5-1 and TRBJ1-1; 7 nucleotides align to TRBD1. Germline CDR1 and CDR2: SGHRS and YFSETQ. Trimming cost V 0 bases and J 11 bases; bases outside gene matches: 7. CDR3 size: 13 residues. The CDR3 DNA follows: TGCGCCAGCAGCTTGGATGAAGGGGGCCGGGCTTTCTTT. Protein sequence: CASSLDEGGRAFF.

J is TRBJ1-5 and V is TRBV28; perhaps TRBD1 as D (6 bases). The CDR3 extends over 13 amino acids. V was cut by 2 bases and J by 13 bases, with 15 bases left in between. Germline values: CDR1 MDHEN, CDR2 SYDVKM. The CDR3 spells CASSLRDILKQHF. Here the CDR3 DNA reads TGTGCCAGCAGTTTACGGGACATCCTTAAACAGCATTTT.

V usage is TRBV5-1 and J usage is TRBJ2-3, with D unresolved. Germline V lookup: CDR1 SGHRS, CDR2 YFSETQ. V lost 5 bases and J lost 0, with 13 bases in between. The CDR3 is 15 residues long. The CDR3 spells CASRAKGVSTDTQYF. CDR3 nucleotides: TGCGCCAGCAGGGCGAAAGGAGTTAGCACAGATACGCAGTATTTT.

The J gene is TRBJ1-3, the V gene TRBV28; weak D call: TRBD1 (6 bases). This CDR3 has 15 residues. Trimming pared 3 bases from V and 2 bases from J, leaving 11 bases between. Germline values: CDR1 MDHEN, CDR2 SYDVKM. CDR3 DNA sequence: TGTGCCAGCAGTTTTAGGGGGTTAGCTGGAAACACCATATATTTT. Protein: CASSFRGLAGNTIYF.

CDR3: CASSFKSGGLVGYTF. Written as DNA, the CDR3 is TGTGCCAGCAGCTTTAAAAGTGGGGGCCTTGTGGGCTACACCTTC. The chain employs TRBV7-2 and TRBJ1-2; a possible D gene is TRBD1 (6 bases). Germline CDR1 and CDR2: SGHTA and FQGNSA. CDR3 length equals 15 residues. Trimming pared 3 bases from V and 8 bases from J, leaving 19 bases between.

The rearrangement links TRBV27 to TRBJ1-1; TRBD1 might be the D (5 bases). Trimming took 2 bases from V and 2 from J, leaving 12 bases between them. The germline V gene encodes CDR1 MNHEY and CDR2 SMNVEV (reference sequence). The CDR3 spans 15 residues. In nucleotides, the CDR3 is TGTGCCAGCAGTTTACGTCCAGGGCCCAACACTGAAGCTTTCTTT. Its protein product is CASSLRPGPNTEAFF.

The CDR3 DNA follows: TGTGCCAGCAGTGAATGGGCAGACACTGAAGCTTTCTTT. Amino acids: CASSEWADTEAFF. This chain connects TRBV6-1 to TRBJ1-1; D not certain. Germline V gene data show CDR1 as MNHNS and CDR2 as SASEGT. V was pared by 2 bases and J by 3 bases, with 7 bases between. The CDR3 runs to 13 residues.

As for this clone: This likely reflects a read error, since a far larger clone is one base away. Other DNA variants within this sample encode the same CDR3. V usage is TRBV5-1 and J usage is TRBJ2-7; the D gene could be TRBD1 or TRBD2 (6 bases each). Deletions cut 4 bases from V and 3 bases from J, with 14 bases between. This CDR3 contains 14 residues. The germline CDR1 and CDR2 sequences are SGHRS and YFSETQ. The CDR3 sequence: CASSTAQGGYEQYF. The CDR3 nucleotides are TGCGCCAGCAGCACAGCACAGGGAGGCTACGAGCAGTACTTC. The complete variable domain, with remaining parts taken from reference TRBV5-1 and TRBJ2-7, reads KAGVTQTPRYLIKTRGQQVTLSCSPISGHRSVSWYQQTPGQGLQFLFEYFSETQRNKGNFPGRFSGRQFSNSRSEMNVSTLELGDSALYLCASSTAQGGYEQYFGPGTRLTVT.

The V call is TRBV6-5, the J call TRBJ2-2, with a weak D call TRBD2 (6 bases). The CDR3 extends over 14 amino acids. V was shortened by 7 bases and J by 1 base, with 10 bases between the two germline ends. The germline V gene encodes CDR1 MNHEY and CDR2 SVGAGI. CDR3 residues: CASTSSGNTGELFF. The DNA of the CDR3 is TGTGCCAGCACCAGTAGCGGGAACACCGGGGAGCTGTTTTTT.

This chain joins TRBV4-3 and TRBJ2-7; possible D gene TRBD2, 7 bases. V was trimmed by 4 bases and J by 0 bases, leaving 13 bases between them. Looked up from germline, CDR1 is LGHNA and CDR2 is YSLEER. This CDR3 is built from 15 residues. Here the CDR3 reads CASSPAAGASYEQYF. The CDR3 coding sequence is TGCGCCAGCAGCCCGGCGGCGGGGGCCTCCTACGAGCAGTACTTC.

This CDR3 is CAISEGRLVSYNEQFF. For the CDR3, the DNA is TGTGCCATCAGTGAAGGTCGACTAGTATCCTACAATGAGCAGTTCTTC. The V gene is TRBV10-3, the J gene TRBJ2-1; possible D gene TRBD2, 6 bases. The length of the CDR3 is 16 residues. Germline V lookup: CDR1 ENHRY, CDR2 SYGVKD. V was pared by 3 bases and J by 1 base, with 13 bases between.

The V and J genes are TRBV6-1 and TRBJ1-2; D unresolved. The CDR3 contains 15 residues. Trimming took 6 bases from V and 7 from J, leaving 21 bases between them. CDR1 MNHNS and CDR2 SASEGT come from the germline V gene. Here the CDR3 DNA reads TGTGCCAGCAGGGCCAACCGAGGACCCTCGGGTGGCTACACCTTC. Encoded protein: CASRANRGPSGGYTF.

The rearrangement links TRBV19 to TRBJ2-7; D possibly corresponds to TRBD2 (5 bases). Germline V lookup: CDR1 LNHDA, CDR2 SQIVND (reference sequence). Between the trimmed V and J ends, which lost 1 base and 2 bases, there was a span of 15 bases. The CDR3 contains 16 residues. CDR3 bases: TGTGCCAGTAGTATAGTGAGGGAGAAGGGAACCTACGAGCAGTACTTC. Its protein product is CASSIVREKGTYEQYF. The variable domain in full, completed from reference TRBV19 and TRBJ2-7, reads DGGITQSPKYLFRKEGQNVTLSCEQNLNHDAMYWYRQDPGQGLRLIYYSQIVNDFQKGDIAEGYSVSREKKESFPLTVTSAQKNPTAFYLCASSIVREKGTYEQYFGPGTRLTVT.

This chain joins TRBV6-1 and TRBJ1-5, with D possibly TRBD1 on 5 matching bases. This CDR3 region has 16 residues. Per the germline V gene, CDR1 is MNHNS and CDR2 is SASEGT. V gave up 2 bases and J gave up 3 bases, with 14 bases separating them. The CDR3 DNA reads as TGTGCCAGCAGTGAATTCCTTCGGGGCCACAATCAGCCCCAGCATTTT. This sequence encodes CASSEFLRGHNQPQHF.

This clone has more than one count but fewer than ten. A much more abundant neighbour one base away suggests this may be a read error. This chain joins TRBV7-9 and TRBJ2-3; D is unclear. The V end lost 1 base, the J end lost 6 bases, and 2 bases lay between the germline ends. This CDR3 is 11 amino acids long. Germline V gives CDR1 SEHNR, CDR2 FQNEAQ (reference sequence). CDR3 sequence: CASSLVDTQYF. CDR3 bases: TGTGCCAGCAGCTTAGTGGATACGCAGTATTTT.

The chain joins TRBV2 to TRBJ1-5; D might be TRBD1 (6 bases). V was cut by 0 bases and J by 6 bases, with 12 bases left in between. Germline V gives CDR1 SNHLY, CDR2 FYNNEI. The CDR3 spans 15 residues. CDR3: CASSEATGQTQPQHF. The CDR3 DNA reads TGTGCCAGCAGTGAAGCGACAGGTCAGACTCAGCCCCAGCATTTT.